This TCR beta chain was observed in a study of radiation and T cells in renal cell carcinoma. This CDR3 contains 14 residues. Looked up from germline, CDR1 is SGDLS and CDR2 is YYNGEE. V lost 3 bases to trimming and J lost 2 bases; unmatched junction nucleotides: 5. Treatment denoted: treatment-naive control, cytoreductive nephrectomy. The method was immunoSEQ multiplex PCR; TCRdb's version includes in-frame clones alone and lacks a portion of them. The table includes 14,000 to 15,000 clones, approximately 65% detected once. This TCR was recovered from a man between 60 and 70 years old with renal cell carcinoma. The specimen was tumor tissue, collected from a patient whose treatment was nephrectomy without radiotherapy. This chain uses TRBV9 with TRBJ2-7; TRBD1 matches at 7 bases. The CDR3 DNA follows: TGTGCCAGCAGCGAGCAGGGGGTGCCCTACGAGCAGTACTTC. Its protein product is CASSEQGVPYEQYF. Looking up the rest from reference TRBV9 and TRBJ2-7 gives the full variable domain: DSGVTQTPKHLITATGQRVTLRCSPRSGDLSVYWYQQSLDQGLQFLIQYYNGEERAKGNILERFSAQQFPDLHSELNLSSLELGDSALYFCASSEQGVPYEQYFGPGTRLTVT.